Listed below are T cell receptor beta chains from one sample, sequenced in a study of T cells after yellow fever vaccination. TCRdb processed the 5' RACE reads anew with MiXCR; each CDR3 protein has one entry. The data contain 320,000 or so distinct CDR3 sequences, approximately 8% of them singletons. This sample comprised PBMCs, obtained approximately 47 days after the first yellow fever vaccination. Receptors were obtained from a man between 18 and 35 years old who received the YFV17D yellow fever vaccine. Both conserved end residues are part of each CDR3. Each record gives: J gene, CDR3 length, clone size, V gene, D gene, CDR3 protein, CDR3 DNA. D genes are given only for firm matches. Size is omitted from some rows. Given values are once, few, many or a class for expanded clones.

J gene: TRBJ1-4; CDR3 length: 11; clone size: -; V gene: TRBV9; D gene: -; CDR3 protein: CASSVVEKLFF; CDR3 DNA: TGTGCCAGCAGCGTAGTTGAAAAACTGTTTTTT
J gene: TRBJ2-3; CDR3 length: 14; clone size: many; V gene: TRBV12-3/TRBV12-4; D gene: -; CDR3 protein: CASSLNQGTDTQYF; CDR3 DNA: TGTGCCAGCAGTTTAAACCAGGGGACAGATACGCAGTATTTT
J gene: TRBJ2-7; CDR3 length: 14; clone size: many; V gene: TRBV20-1; D gene: TRBD2; CDR3 protein: CSARSSGDSYEQYF; CDR3 DNA: TGCAGTGCTAGGTCGAGCGGGGACTCCTACGAGCAGTACTTC
J gene: TRBJ2-3; CDR3 length: 15; clone size: -; V gene: TRBV9; D gene: -; CDR3 protein: CASSVAPEGTDTQYF; CDR3 DNA: TGTGCCAGCAGCGTAGCACCCGAGGGGACAGATACGCAGTATTTT
J gene: TRBJ1-1; CDR3 length: 13; clone size: few; V gene: TRBV2; D gene: -; CDR3 protein: CASFLGGGTEAFF; CDR3 DNA: TGTGCCAGCTTCCTAGGGGGAGGTACTGAAGCTTTCTTT
J gene: TRBJ2-3; CDR3 length: 15; clone size: few; V gene: TRBV4-1; D gene: -; CDR3 protein: CASSQESLHTDTQYF; CDR3 DNA: TGCGCCAGCAGCCAAGAGAGCTTACACACAGATACGCAGTATTTT
J gene: TRBJ2-1; CDR3 length: 18; clone size: -; V gene: TRBV28; D gene: TRBD1; CDR3 protein: CASSSVSGIQGAGDEQFF; CDR3 DNA: TGTGCCAGCAGTTCTGTATCGGGTATACAGGGGGCAGGGGATGAGCAGTTCTTC
J gene: TRBJ2-1; CDR3 length: 15; clone size: -; V gene: TRBV6-1; D gene: -; CDR3 protein: CASSEVRGSYNEQFF; CDR3 DNA: TGTGCCAGCAGTGAAGTCCGAGGCTCCTACAATGAGCAGTTCTTC
J gene: TRBJ2-2; CDR3 length: 16; clone size: few; V gene: TRBV12-3/TRBV12-4; D gene: -; CDR3 protein: CASSFLGGAFSGELFF; CDR3 DNA: TGTGCCAGCAGTTTTTTAGGGGGGGCGTTTTCCGGGGAGCTGTTTTTT
J gene: TRBJ2-1; CDR3 length: 14; clone size: -; V gene: TRBV7-2; D gene: -; CDR3 protein: CASSVGAAYNEQFF; CDR3 DNA: TGTGCCAGCAGTGTGGGGGCGGCCTACAATGAGCAGTTCTTC
J gene: TRBJ2-3; CDR3 length: 14; clone size: few; V gene: TRBV15; D gene: TRBD1; CDR3 protein: CATADRSGTDTQYF; CDR3 DNA: TGTGCCACCGCGGACAGGTCGGGCACAGATACGCAGTATTTT
J gene: TRBJ1-1; CDR3 length: 16; clone size: -; V gene: TRBV18; D gene: TRBD1; CDR3 protein: CASSPNSQGGDTEAFF; CDR3 DNA: TGTGCCAGCTCACCTAACTCACAGGGGGGGGACACTGAAGCTTTCTTT
J gene: TRBJ2-1; CDR3 length: 12; clone size: few; V gene: TRBV12-3/TRBV12-4; D gene: TRBD1; CDR3 protein: CASRGQGPEQFF; CDR3 DNA: TGTGCCAGCAGGGGACAGGGCCCTGAGCAGTTCTTC
J gene: TRBJ2-5; CDR3 length: 14; clone size: many; V gene: TRBV6-2/TRBV6-3; D gene: -; CDR3 protein: CASRQVSSRETQYF; CDR3 DNA: TGTGCCAGCAGACAGGTATCAAGTCGGGAGACCCAGTACTTC
J gene: TRBJ1-2; CDR3 length: 15; clone size: few; V gene: TRBV28; D gene: -; CDR3 protein: CASSFIGHPSYGYTF; CDR3 DNA: TGTGCCAGCAGTTTCATCGGACACCCTAGCTATGGCTACACCTTC
J gene: TRBJ2-1; CDR3 length: 15; clone size: -; V gene: TRBV21-1; D gene: -; CDR3 protein: CASFTRPSSYNEQFF; CDR3 DNA: TGTGCCAGCTTTACCAGGCCAAGCTCCTACAATGAGCAGTTCTTC
J gene: TRBJ2-2; CDR3 length: 16; clone size: many; V gene: TRBV7-3; D gene: -; CDR3 protein: CASSRFGQPNTGELFF; CDR3 DNA: TGTGCCAGCAGCCGATTCGGACAGCCGAACACCGGGGAGCTGTTTTTT
J gene: TRBJ1-5; CDR3 length: 15; clone size: few; V gene: TRBV5-1; D gene: -; CDR3 protein: CASSLEGRSNQPQHF; CDR3 DNA: TGCGCCAGCAGCTTGGAGGGCCGGAGCAATCAGCCCCAGCATTTT
J gene: TRBJ2-5; CDR3 length: 16; clone size: -; V gene: TRBV4-3; D gene: -; CDR3 protein: CASSPTPRGQQETQYF; CDR3 DNA: TGCGCCAGCAGCCCAACACCTAGGGGACAACAAGAGACCCAGTACTTC
J gene: TRBJ1-1; CDR3 length: 13; clone size: many; V gene: TRBV15; D gene: TRBD1; CDR3 protein: CATRDRVNTEAFF; CDR3 DNA: TGTGCCACGCGAGACAGGGTGAACACTGAAGCTTTCTTT
J gene: TRBJ2-1; CDR3 length: 14; clone size: -; V gene: TRBV3-1; D gene: -; CDR3 protein: CASASWGHRNEQFF; CDR3 DNA: TGTGCCTCCGCTTCATGGGGACACAGAAATGAGCAGTTCTTC
J gene: TRBJ2-2; CDR3 length: 12; clone size: -; V gene: TRBV27; D gene: TRBD2; CDR3 protein: CATHGGAGELFF; CDR3 DNA: TGTGCCACTCATGGGGGGGCCGGGGAGCTGTTTTTT
J gene: TRBJ2-3; CDR3 length: 14; clone size: few; V gene: TRBV4-3; D gene: -; CDR3 protein: CASSQDQGTDTQYF; CDR3 DNA: TGCGCCAGCAGCCAAGATCAGGGCACAGATACGCAGTATTTT
J gene: TRBJ2-5; CDR3 length: 15; clone size: few; V gene: TRBV20-1; D gene: TRBD1; CDR3 protein: CSAPALTGQGQTQYF; CDR3 DNA: TGCAGTGCCCCTGCCCTCACGGGACAGGGCCAGACCCAGTACTTC
J gene: TRBJ2-1; CDR3 length: 15; clone size: -; V gene: TRBV30; D gene: TRBD2; CDR3 protein: CAWSVLASGFNEQFF; CDR3 DNA: TGTGCCTGGAGTGTACTTGCTAGCGGTTTCAATGAGCAGTTCTTC
J gene: TRBJ1-2; CDR3 length: 15; clone size: -; V gene: TRBV20-1; D gene: -; CDR3 protein: CSARIGLLGDYGYTF; CDR3 DNA: TGCAGTGCTAGAATAGGTCTTCTCGGTGACTATGGCTACACCTTC
J gene: TRBJ1-5; CDR3 length: 15; clone size: many; V gene: TRBV29-1; D gene: TRBD1; CDR3 protein: CSVDVPGTGYQPQHF; CDR3 DNA: TGCAGCGTTGATGTCCCCGGGACAGGATATCAGCCCCAGCATTTT
J gene: TRBJ2-7; CDR3 length: 17; clone size: -; V gene: TRBV5-1; D gene: -; CDR3 protein: CASSLDPGGGTSSEQYF; CDR3 DNA: TGCGCCAGCAGCCTGGACCCCGGGGGTGGCACGTCATCCGAGCAGTACTTC
J gene: TRBJ2-6; CDR3 length: 15; clone size: -; V gene: TRBV7-9; D gene: -; CDR3 protein: CASSLPGFGANVLTF; CDR3 DNA: TGTGCCAGCAGCCTGCCGGGTTTTGGGGCCAACGTCCTGACTTTC
J gene: TRBJ2-5; CDR3 length: 14; clone size: many; V gene: TRBV5-1; D gene: -; CDR3 protein: CASSEPGSRETQYF; CDR3 DNA: TGCGCCAGCAGCGAGCCAGGGAGTCGAGAGACCCAGTACTTC
J gene: TRBJ1-1; CDR3 length: 14; clone size: -; V gene: TRBV7-9; D gene: -; CDR3 protein: CASSSAGSNTEAFF; CDR3 DNA: TGTGCCAGCAGCTCAGCAGGTTCGAACACTGAAGCTTTCTTT
J gene: TRBJ1-1; CDR3 length: 18; clone size: -; V gene: TRBV10-3; D gene: -; CDR3 protein: CAIKSIRGGTVLNTEAFF; CDR3 DNA: TGTGCCATCAAGAGCATCCGGGGGGGCACGGTCTTGAACACTGAAGCTTTCTTT
J gene: TRBJ2-2; CDR3 length: 17; clone size: -; V gene: TRBV6-1; D gene: TRBD2; CDR3 protein: CASSGLGAGENTGELFF; CDR3 DNA: TGTGCCAGCAGTGGCCTAGGGGCGGGGGAGAACACCGGGGAGCTGTTTTTT
J gene: TRBJ1-2; CDR3 length: 13; clone size: few; V gene: TRBV20-1; D gene: TRBD1; CDR3 protein: CSARAQGDYGYTF; CDR3 DNA: TGCAGTGCTAGAGCACAGGGGGACTATGGCTACACCTTC
J gene: TRBJ2-7; CDR3 length: 15; clone size: -; V gene: TRBV29-1; D gene: -; CDR3 protein: CSVEVIAGGAGEQYF; CDR3 DNA: TGCAGCGTTGAGGTGATAGCAGGGGGGGCGGGCGAGCAGTACTTC
J gene: TRBJ2-5; CDR3 length: 14; clone size: few; V gene: TRBV5-1; D gene: -; CDR3 protein: CASSREESTETQYF; CDR3 DNA: TGCGCCAGCAGTAGGGAGGAAAGTACAGAGACCCAGTACTTC
J gene: TRBJ1-4; CDR3 length: 12; clone size: -; V gene: TRBV12-3/TRBV12-4; D gene: -; CDR3 protein: CASRREGEKLFF; CDR3 DNA: TGTGCCAGCCGGCGGGAGGGGGAAAAACTGTTTTTT
J gene: TRBJ2-1; CDR3 length: 18; clone size: few; V gene: TRBV9; D gene: TRBD1; CDR3 protein: CASSVRTGVGYESNEQFF; CDR3 DNA: TGTGCCAGCAGCGTTCGGACAGGGGTCGGGTATGAATCGAATGAGCAGTTCTTC
J gene: TRBJ2-1; CDR3 length: 15; clone size: -; V gene: TRBV20-1; D gene: TRBD2; CDR3 protein: CSARDPASGGAEQFF; CDR3 DNA: TGCAGTGCTAGAGATCCTGCTAGCGGGGGGGCTGAGCAGTTCTTC
J gene: TRBJ1-1; CDR3 length: 15; clone size: -; V gene: TRBV7-9; D gene: -; CDR3 protein: CASSFGQTGNTEAFF; CDR3 DNA: TGTGCCAGCAGCTTTGGACAGACAGGAAACACTGAAGCTTTCTTT
J gene: TRBJ1-2; CDR3 length: 15; clone size: many; V gene: TRBV27; D gene: -; CDR3 protein: CASSLIGGTLYGYTF; CDR3 DNA: TGTGCCAGCAGTTTGATAGGAGGGACCCTCTATGGCTACACCTTC
J gene: TRBJ2-2; CDR3 length: 16; clone size: many; V gene: TRBV5-1; D gene: -; CDR3 protein: CASSLEPTRGTGELFF; CDR3 DNA: TGCGCCAGCAGCTTGGAACCGACTCGCGGCACCGGGGAGCTGTTTTTT
J gene: TRBJ1-4; CDR3 length: 13; clone size: few; V gene: TRBV7-6; D gene: -; CDR3 protein: CASSRDQGRKLFF; CDR3 DNA: TGTGCCAGCAGTCGAGACCAGGGGAGGAAACTGTTTTTT
J gene: TRBJ2-5; CDR3 length: 16; clone size: -; V gene: TRBV11-2; D gene: -; CDR3 protein: CASSLGGRSTWQTQYF; CDR3 DNA: TGTGCCAGCAGCTTAGGGGGACGGAGTACGTGGCAGACCCAGTACTTC
J gene: TRBJ2-7; CDR3 length: 13; clone size: many; V gene: TRBV12-3/TRBV12-4; D gene: -; CDR3 protein: CASSATGYYEQYF; CDR3 DNA: TGTGCCAGCAGTGCCACAGGGTACTACGAGCAGTACTTC
J gene: TRBJ2-2; CDR3 length: 14; clone size: -; V gene: TRBV5-4; D gene: -; CDR3 protein: CVYSYLSNTGELFF; CDR3 DNA: TGTGTCTATTCGTACCTAAGTAACACCGGGGAGCTGTTTTTT
J gene: TRBJ2-1; CDR3 length: 15; clone size: -; V gene: TRBV20-1; D gene: TRBD1; CDR3 protein: CSARDQRGPYNEQFF; CDR3 DNA: TGCAGTGCTAGAGATCAGAGGGGGCCTTACAATGAGCAGTTCTTC